The source of this T cell receptor beta chain is a study of shared clonotypes between healthy human individuals. The naive CD8 population came from CD45RO-negative cells selected for CCR7, without terminally differentiated effector memory CD45RA+ cells. Using immunoSEQ multiplex PCR, the repertoire was profiled, and TCRdb retains in-frame clones only, with some absent. The sample consists of some 800,000 clones, 92% of them appearing once. V shed 4 bases and J shed 10 bases, with 7 bases lying between them. The CDR3 is 11 residues long. Germline V gene lookup returns CDR1 MDHEN and CDR2 SYDVKM. The gene calls are TRBV28 and TRBJ2-2; D remains ambiguous. The clonotype comes from a man aged 25 to 40 in good health. The sequencing input was naive CD8+ T cells sorted from blood. CDR3 protein: CASSSGLELFF. The DNA for the CDR3 is TGTGCCAGCAGTTCCGGCCTGGAGCTGTTTTTT.